A selection of T cell receptor beta chains follows, all from one sample in a study of T cell changes during pregnancy in multiple sclerosis. Profiling relied on immunoSEQ multiplex PCR, and the TCRdb table lists in-frame clones only, not all of them. The sample records 35,000 to 50,000 clones, more than 85% being singletons. The source material was CD8+ T cells from peripheral blood mononuclear cells, sampled in the third trimester of pregnancy. Receptor source: a female donor with multiple sclerosis, enrolled in a pregnancy study. The conserved cysteine and the conserved F or W are not part of the CDR3 here. Fields, in order: V gene, J gene, D gene, CDR3 protein. A D gene is named only where the DNA matches it firmly.

>TRBV10-3|TRBJ2-1|-
AITDKERSYNEQF
>TRBV9|TRBJ1-1|TRBD1
ASSAGQGVTEAF
>TRBV19|TRBJ2-1|TRBD2
ASRGLAGDNEQF
>TRBV15|TRBJ2-2|TRBD2
ATSRDEASGSAGELF
>TRBV6-4|TRBJ2-1|TRBD2
ASSDKAGGYNEQF
>TRBV2|TRBJ1-2|-
ASSAGAYDGYT
>TRBV7-9|TRBJ2-1|TRBD2
ASSDAGLAFNEQF
>TRBV28|TRBJ1-4|TRBD1
ASSFTGGGSLF
>TRBV21-1|TRBJ1-6|-
ASSTHLTGGRNSPLH
>TRBV28|TRBJ1-3|-
ASSFAGEDTIY
>TRBV7-3|TRBJ2-3|TRBD2
ASSILAGGRPDTQY
>TRBV23-1|TRBJ2-3|-
ASSLDRSSTDTQY
>TRBV27|TRBJ2-1|-
ASSFADYNEQF
>TRBV7-8|TRBJ2-3|-
ASTYLTRGTDTQY
>TRBV6-1|TRBJ2-7|-
ASSARDTPAYEQY
>TRBV9|TRBJ2-3|TRBD2
APGGSTDTQY
>TRBV4-3|TRBJ1-3|TRBD1
ASSQLPQGASGNTIY
>TRBV4-2|TRBJ2-7|TRBD1
ASSQEQGASYEQY
>TRBV9|TRBJ2-3|-
ASSADSGFTDTQY
>TRBV7-9|TRBJ2-5|TRBD1
ASSLGYRGEETQY
>TRBV7-9|TRBJ2-1|-
ASSLVRVDEQF
>TRBV6-6|TRBJ1-1|-
ASGQGPNTEAF
>TRBV6-6|TRBJ2-7|TRBD2
ASSYWPGLAGVEQY
>TRBV5-1|TRBJ1-6|TRBD1
ASRDSIGQGIHSYNSPLH
>TRBV7-3|TRBJ2-3|-
ASSPGQPTDTQY
>TRBV5-1|TRBJ1-1|TRBD1
ASSYKTGVNTEAF
>TRBV27|TRBJ1-5|-
ASKNRHFEPQH
>TRBV12-5|TRBJ1-1|-
ASGPFTGVEAF
>TRBV4-3|TRBJ2-7|-
ASSRYTGLSYEQY
>TRBV5-1|TRBJ2-3|TRBD2
ASSPGLAGTDTQY
>TRBV28|TRBJ2-7|TRBD1
ASSLPSRQGRYEQY
>TRBV5-1|TRBJ1-1|-
ASSAGQRNTEAF
>TRBV28|TRBJ2-2|-
ASSPQGGTPGELF